The 27 T cell receptor beta chains in this list originate from one sample, sequenced in a study of T cell responses to AZD1222 COVID-19 vaccine (dated by TCRdb to the early 2020s). Libraries were constructed by the immunoSEQ multiplex PCR assay. TCRdb limited this immuneACCESS table to in-frame rearrangements with V and J called. A share of clones is missing; checked studies link under half to unresolved V genes, and the rest is unexplained. A total of some 74,000 clones appear in this sample, 80% of them only once. 20% to 25% of the sample comes from the top ten. The meaning of the sample's time point label: baseline before first vaccination. Sequencing used peripheral blood, obtained on day 0 of AZD1222 vaccination. These receptors were taken from an adult in good health.

The chain employs TRBV16 and TRBJ1-5, with 9 bases matching TRBD1. This CDR3 spans 17 amino acids. Germline CDR1 is KGHSY and CDR2 is FQNENV. V lost 4 bases, J lost 0 bases, and 7 bases stayed unmatched. This CDR3 reads CASSPGTGRNSNQPQHF. The CDR3 DNA sequence: TGTGCCAGCAGCCCGGGGACAGGGAGGAATAGCAATCAGCCCCAGCATTTT.

The chain employs TRBV11-2 and TRBJ2-2, with D unresolved. The germline gives CDR1 SGHAT, CDR2 FQNNGV. The germline V and J ends were trimmed by 2 bases and 7 bases, with 2 bases remaining between them. CDR3 length: 11 amino acids. CDR3 region: CASSLYGELFF. The CDR3 nucleotides read TGTGCCAGCAGCTTATACGGGGAGCTGTTTTTT.

This clone appeared a few times. CDR3 DNA sequence: TGTGCCTGGAAGGCAGGAAATAGCAATCAGCCCCAGCATTTT. Residues: CAWKAGNSNQPQHF. V usage is TRBV30 and J usage is TRBJ1-5; no clear D. This CDR3 comprises 14 residues. Germline V CDR1 and CDR2: GTSNPN, SVGIG (reference sequence). The V gene lost 4 bases and the J gene lost 0 bases, with 10 bases spanning the gap. Drawing the rest from reference TRBV30 and TRBJ1-5, the complete variable domain is SQTIHQWPATLVQPVGSPLSLECTVEGTSNPNLYWYRQAAGRGLQLLFYSVGIGQISSEVPQNLSASRPQDRQFILSSKKLLLSDSGFYLCAWKAGNSNQPQHFGDGTRLSIL.

The chain is built from TRBV6-5 and TRBJ2-7, with D possibly called TRBD1 or TRBD2 (6 bases each). Germline V gene data show CDR1 as MNHEY and CDR2 as SVGAGI. Between the trimmed V and J ends, which lost 5 bases and 6 bases, there was a span of 11 bases. This CDR3 is built from 12 residues. This CDR3 reads CASSRGPAEQYF. CDR3 nucleotides: TGTGCCAGCAGTCGGGGGCCCGCCGAGCAGTACTTC.

This chain uses TRBV7-2 with TRBJ2-7; D tentatively reads TRBD1 or TRBD2 (7 bases each). V was clipped by 3 bases and J by 7 bases, with 13 bases between them. This CDR3 has 13 residues. Germline assignment: CDR1 SGHTA and CDR2 FQGNSA. CDR3 bases: TGTGCCAGCAGCTTCCAGGGGGGGGATGAGCAGTACTTC. Protein: CASSFQGGDEQYF.

The chain carries TRBV11-2 and TRBJ1-1; D uncertain. The CDR3 spans 13 residues. V lost 5 bases and J 1 base, leaving 8 bases between the germline ends. The germline V gene encodes CDR1 SGHAT and CDR2 FQNNGV. CDR3 sequence reads: CASSPGGNTEAFF. The CDR3 DNA reads TGTGCCAGCAGCCCCGGAGGGAACACTGAAGCTTTCTTT.

CDR3 DNA sequence: TGTGCCAGCGGCCGGGGGGCCATTAACACTGAAGCTTTCTTT. This encodes CASGRGAINTEAFF. This chain connects TRBV27 to TRBJ1-1; D might be TRBD1 (6 bases). CDR3 length: 14 residues. Germline CDR1 reads MNHEY; CDR2 reads SMNVEV (reference sequence). Trimming removed 8 bases from V and 2 bases from J, with 15 bases in between.

This sequence joins TRBV5-1 and TRBJ2-1; D gene ambiguous. V gave up 0 bases and J gave up 0 bases, with 19 bases separating them. In germline, CDR1 is SGHRS, CDR2 YFSETQ. This CDR3 comprises 19 residues. The CDR3 loop reads CASSLVPSSSMGSYNEQFF. In nucleotides, the CDR3 is TGCGCCAGCAGCTTGGTTCCCTCGTCATCTATGGGCTCCTACAATGAGCAGTTCTTC.

V gene TRBV4-2 combines with J gene TRBJ2-3; D might be TRBD1 or TRBD2, each matching 6 bases. The V end lost 0 bases, the J end lost 0 bases, and 13 bases lay between the germline ends. Germline-derived CDR1 and CDR2 are LGHNA and YNFKEQ. The CDR3 loop spans 17 amino acids. Here the CDR3 reads CASSQERRGGSTDTQYF. CDR3 in DNA: TGTGCCAGCAGCCAAGAACGTAGAGGGGGGAGCACAGATACGCAGTATTTT.

The sample holds a few counts of this clone. The chain is built from TRBV9 and TRBJ2-7; TRBD2 might be the D (6 bases). The CDR3 is 14 amino acids. CDR1 is SGDLS, CDR2 YYNGEE, per germline. Trimming removed 3 bases at V and 0 bases at J, with 10 bases between. The CDR3 protein is CASSATGVSYEQYF. CDR3 DNA: TGTGCCAGCAGCGCGACGGGGGTCTCCTACGAGCAGTACTTC.

The V gene is TRBV5-1, the J gene TRBJ2-3; D possibly corresponds to TRBD1 (6 bases). This CDR3 spans 15 amino acids. CDR1 is SGHRS, CDR2 YFSETQ, per germline. Trimming took 0 bases from V and 6 from J, leaving 14 bases between them. The DNA for the CDR3 is TGCGCCAGCAGCTTGGTGTCAGGGGCGAGCGATACGCAGTATTTT. Protein: CASSLVSGASDTQYF.

The rearrangement uses TRBV6-6 and TRBJ1-5; tentative D call: TRBD1 (6 bases). Between the trimmed V and J ends, which lost 5 bases and 5 bases, there was a span of 13 bases. The germline CDR1 and CDR2 sequences are MNHNY and SVGAGI (reference sequence). This CDR3 comprises 14 residues. CDR3 sequence: CASSVQGMDQPQHF. The CDR3 nucleotides are TGTGCCAGCAGTGTACAGGGAATGGATCAGCCCCAGCATTTT.

This chain uses TRBV6-5 with TRBJ2-7; 10 bases are a match to TRBD2. CDR1 and CDR2 (germline): MNHEY, SVGAGI. Germline trimming cut 6 bases from V and 4 bases from J; bases unmatched to any gene: 3. The CDR3 extends over 13 amino acids. CDR3 loop: CASRLAGAYEQYF. The CDR3 DNA reads TGTGCCAGCAGGCTAGCGGGAGCGTACGAGCAGTACTTC.

This clone was counted once. This chain connects TRBV19 to TRBJ1-6, with TRBD1 matching 10 bases. The V and J ends lost 5 bases and 9 bases, in that order; junction bases with no gene match: 7. Germline CDR1 is LNHDA and CDR2 is SQIVND (reference sequence). The CDR3 has 15 amino acids. The CDR3 sequence is CASSSPDRGSSPLHF. As DNA, the CDR3 is TGTGCCAGTAGTTCCCCGGACAGGGGGAGTTCACCCCTCCACTTT.

The chain employs TRBV27 and TRBJ2-2; tentatively, D is TRBD1 (5 bases). The CDR3 has 14 amino acids. Trimming took 5 bases from V and 1 from J, leaving 8 bases between them. Per germline, CDR1 MNHEY and CDR2 SMNVEV (reference sequence). CDR3 coding DNA: TGTGCCAGCAGTCGGACACAGAACACCGGGGAGCTGTTTTTT. This encodes CASSRTQNTGELFF.

J is TRBJ2-2 and V is TRBV5-5; D possibly matches TRBD1 or TRBD2 (6 bases each). Trimming took off 3 bases at V and 5 bases at J, with 14 bases between the two ends. This CDR3 contains 15 residues. Germline CDR1 SGHKS, CDR2 YYEKEE (reference sequence). In DNA, the CDR3 is TGTGCCAGCAGCTGGGGGGCCGGGGAAACCGGGGAGCTGTTTTTT. Its translation is CASSWGAGETGELFF.

This chain connects TRBV19 to TRBJ2-3, with TRBD1 as a possible D gene (6 bases). CDR1 is LNHDA and CDR2 is SQIVND in the germline V gene (reference sequence). Deletions cut 4 bases from V and 4 bases from J, with 18 bases between. The CDR3 is 16 residues long. CDR3 coding DNA: TGTGCCAGTAGTACACTTTTGGGGGCAGGCCCAGATACGCAGTATTTT. Residues: CASSTLLGAGPDTQYF. The full variable domain, in which reference TRBV19 and TRBJ2-3 provide the parts outside the CDR3, is DGGITQSPKYLFRKEGQNVTLSCEQNLNHDAMYWYRQDPGQGLRLIYYSQIVNDFQKGDIAEGYSVSREKKESFPLTVTSAQKNPTAFYLCASSTLLGAGPDTQYFGPGTRLTVL.

V and J are TRBV28 and TRBJ1-4; 8 bases fit TRBD1. The trim removed 10 bases at V and 8 bases at J, leaving 9 bases unmatched. CDR3 length equals 13 residues. Germline V gene lookup returns CDR1 MDHEN and CDR2 SYDVKM. In DNA form, the CDR3 reads TGTGCCACCAACGGGGCAGGGGGCGAAAAACTGTTTTTT. Its translation: CATNGAGGEKLFF.

The chain employs TRBV3-1 (or the pseudogene TRBV3-2) and TRBJ1-5, with TRBD1 matching 7 bases. There are 18 residues in the CDR3. With V trimmed by 1 base and J by 0 bases, 9 bases remained unmatched. The germline V gene encodes CDR1 LGHDT and CDR2 YNNKEL (reference sequence). The CDR3 here is CASSQGNWDSYSNQPQHF. For the CDR3, the DNA is TGTGCCAGCAGCCAAGGCAATTGGGACAGCTATAGCAATCAGCCCCAGCATTTT.

This CDR3 reads CASSQDSGLNGYTF. In nucleotides, the CDR3 is TGCGCCAGCAGCCAAGATTCAGGGTTGAACGGCTACACCTTC. This rearrangement joins TRBV4-1 to TRBJ1-2; D might be TRBD1 (5 bases). There are 14 residues in the CDR3. CDR1 MGHRA and CDR2 YSYEKL come from the germline V gene. The V end was cut by 0 bases, the J end by 8 bases, with 13 bases between.

V and J are TRBV5-1 and TRBJ2-7, with D perhaps TRBD1 (6 bases). This CDR3 comprises 14 residues. V lost 4 bases and J 2 bases, leaving 13 bases between the germline ends. Looked up from germline, CDR1 is SGHRS and CDR2 is YFSETQ. This CDR3 reads CASSPGTIPYEQYF. The CDR3 coding sequence is TGCGCCAGCAGCCCGGGGACAATCCCCTACGAGCAGTACTTC.

This clone appeared a single time. The CDR3 loop reads CASSSMAGYGYTF. CDR3 nucleotides: TGTGCCAGCTCGTCAATGGCTGGCTATGGCTACACCTTC. The V gene is TRBV18, the J gene TRBJ1-2; D is unclear. Trimming shortened V by 6 bases and J by 4 bases, and 12 bases separated the two germline ends. Per the germline V gene, CDR1 is KGHSH and CDR2 is LQKENI. The CDR3 is made up of 13 amino acids.

The CDR3, as DNA: TGCACCAGCGTGTATCTCGGGGCCTCCAGAACGACAACTAATGAAAAACTGTTTTTT. Residues: CTSVYLGASRTTTNEKLFF. The chain joins TRBV1 to TRBJ1-4. TRBV1 is marked as a pseudogene. The CDR3 is made up of 19 amino acids.

The chain links TRBV27 to TRBJ1-1; TRBD1 matches at 7 bases. J gave up 0 bases and V 5 bases, and 9 bases lay outside the gene matches. Germline values: CDR1 MNHEY, CDR2 SMNVEV (reference sequence). The CDR3 sequence is 16 residues long. As DNA, the CDR3 is TGTGCCAGCAGTCCGGGACGGGACAGTCTGAACACTGAAGCTTTCTTT. Protein sequence: CASSPGRDSLNTEAFF.

The V call is TRBV3-1 (or the pseudogene TRBV3-2), the J call TRBJ2-2, with unresolved D. This CDR3 is built from 13 residues. Per germline, CDR1 LGHDT and CDR2 YNNKEL (reference sequence). The V and J ends lost 1 base and 3 bases respectively, with 3 bases between them. CDR3 region: CASSQGDTGELFF. As DNA, the CDR3 is TGTGCCAGCAGCCAAGGAGACACCGGGGAGCTGTTTTTT.

The chain couples TRBV25-1 to TRBJ2-5; TRBD2 agrees at 8 bases. J lost 2 bases, V lost 6 bases, and 8 bases had no gene match. CDR1 is MGHDK and CDR2 is SYGVNS in the germline V gene. There are 15 residues in the CDR3. The CDR3 DNA follows: TGTGCCAGCAGATCAGCGGGAGCTCTTCAAGAGACCCAGTACTTC. It yields the protein CASRSAGALQETQYF.

The rearrangement uses TRBV11-2 and TRBJ2-7; 10 bases match TRBD2. V dropped 2 bases and J dropped 3; count of bases not matched to a gene: 4. CDR1 and CDR2 (germline): SGHAT, FQNNGV. This CDR3 contains 15 residues. CDR3 sequence: CASSLHRTSGYEQYF. CDR3 bases: TGTGCCAGCAGCTTACATAGGACTAGCGGCTACGAGCAGTACTTC.